This T cell receptor (beta chain) derives from a study of cytotoxic CD8 clonotypes in ibrutinib-treated CLL. As for the study in general: There were, on average, around 250,000 productive templates and 80,000 to 100,000 productive rearrangements per sample.

Some clones are missing from TCRdb's copy, which holds only in-frame ones; the method was immunoSEQ multiplex PCR. The sample holds around 130,000 clones, about 85% seen once. This clone has just a few counts. With 4 bases removed from V and 6 bases from J, the gap between germline ends came to 7 bases. The germline CDR1 and CDR2 sequences are MNHEY and SMNVEV (reference sequence). This CDR3 comprises 13 residues. The J gene is TRBJ1-6, the V gene TRBV27, with unresolved D. The sample was PBMCs, taken after 24 months of ibrutinib treatment. The sequence was obtained from a human donor with chronic lymphocytic leukemia. CDR3 residues: CASSSRLNSPLHF. CDR3 bases: TGTGCCAGCAGTTCCCGTCTTAATTCACCCCTCCACTTT.